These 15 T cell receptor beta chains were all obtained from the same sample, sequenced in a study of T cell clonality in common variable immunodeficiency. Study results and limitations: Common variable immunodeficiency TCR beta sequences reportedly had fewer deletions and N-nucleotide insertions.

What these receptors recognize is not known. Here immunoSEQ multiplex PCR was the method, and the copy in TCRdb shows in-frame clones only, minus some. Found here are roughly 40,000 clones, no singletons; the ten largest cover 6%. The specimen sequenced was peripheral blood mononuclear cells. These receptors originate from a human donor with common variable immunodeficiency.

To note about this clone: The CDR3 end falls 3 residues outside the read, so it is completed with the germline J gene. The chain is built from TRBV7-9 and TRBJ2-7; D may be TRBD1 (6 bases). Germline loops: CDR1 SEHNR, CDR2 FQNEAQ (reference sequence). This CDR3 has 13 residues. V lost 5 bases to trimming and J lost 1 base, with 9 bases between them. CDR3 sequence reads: CASSTGQSYEQYF. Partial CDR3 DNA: TGTGCCAGCAGCACCGGACAGTCCTACGAG.

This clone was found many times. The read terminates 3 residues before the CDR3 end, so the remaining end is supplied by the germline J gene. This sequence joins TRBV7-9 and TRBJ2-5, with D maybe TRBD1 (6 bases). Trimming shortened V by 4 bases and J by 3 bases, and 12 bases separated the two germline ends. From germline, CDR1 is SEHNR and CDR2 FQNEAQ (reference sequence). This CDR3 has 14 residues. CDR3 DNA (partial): TGTGCCAGCAGCTCGTGGGACACCGAAGAGACC. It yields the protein CASSSWDTEET. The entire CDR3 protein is CASSSWDTEETQYF.

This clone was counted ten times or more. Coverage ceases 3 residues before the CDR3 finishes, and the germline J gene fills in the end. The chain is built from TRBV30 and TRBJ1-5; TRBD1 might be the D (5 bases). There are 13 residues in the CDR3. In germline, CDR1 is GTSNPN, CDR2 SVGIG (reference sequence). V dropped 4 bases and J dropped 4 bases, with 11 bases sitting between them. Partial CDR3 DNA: TGTGCCTGGAATGAGGACAATAATCAGCCC. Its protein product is CAWNEDNNQP. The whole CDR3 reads CAWNEDNNQPQHF.

The CDR3 bases that were read are TGTGCCAGCAGCAACCGGCGGGGGGGCGGGACAGATACG. It encodes CASSNRRGGGTDT. The CDR3 as a whole reads CASSNRRGGGTDTQYF. This chain uses TRBV13 with TRBJ2-3, with 9 bases lining up with TRBD2. The read is 3 residues too short to cover the CDR3 end, so that end is filled in from the germline J gene. In germline, CDR1 is PRHDT, CDR2 FYEKMQ (reference sequence). The CDR3 is 16 amino acids. The junction had 9 bases not matched to a gene; V was cut back by 5 bases and J by 3 bases.

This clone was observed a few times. CDR3 DNA (partial): TGCAGTGCGGAGACTAGCGGGAGCACCCACGAG. It codes for CSAETSGSTHE. The full CDR3 sequence reads CSAETSGSTHEQYF. This sequence joins TRBV20-1 and TRBJ2-7, with TRBD2 matching 12 bases. The sequenced fragment ends 3 residues before the CDR3 boundary, so the rest is inferred from the germline J gene. The junction had 8 bases not matched to a gene; V was cut back by 6 bases and J by 5 bases. Germline V gene sequence: CDR1 DFQATT, CDR2 SNEGSKA (reference sequence). This CDR3 is 14 amino acids long.

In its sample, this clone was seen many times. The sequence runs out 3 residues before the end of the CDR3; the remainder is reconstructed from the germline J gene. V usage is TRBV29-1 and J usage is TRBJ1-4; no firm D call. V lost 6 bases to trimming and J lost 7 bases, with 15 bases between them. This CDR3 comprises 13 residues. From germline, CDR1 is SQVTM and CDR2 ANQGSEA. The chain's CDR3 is CSVSEGVPEKLFF. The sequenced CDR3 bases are TGCAGCGTATCTGAGGGCGTCCCTGAAAAA.

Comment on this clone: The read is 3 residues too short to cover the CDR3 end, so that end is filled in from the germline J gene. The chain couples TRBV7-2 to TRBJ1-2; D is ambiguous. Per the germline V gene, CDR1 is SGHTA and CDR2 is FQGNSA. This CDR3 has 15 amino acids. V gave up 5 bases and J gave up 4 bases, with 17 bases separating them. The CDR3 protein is CASSPSRLIAYGYTF. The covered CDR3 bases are TGTGCCAGCAGCCCCTCGAGGCTAATAGCCTATGGC.

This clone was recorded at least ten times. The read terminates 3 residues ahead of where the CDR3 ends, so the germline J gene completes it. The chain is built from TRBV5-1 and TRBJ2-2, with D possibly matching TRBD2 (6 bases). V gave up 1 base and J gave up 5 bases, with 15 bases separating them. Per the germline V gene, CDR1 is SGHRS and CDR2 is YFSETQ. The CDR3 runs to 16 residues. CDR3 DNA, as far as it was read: TGCGCCAGCAGCTTGTATTCAAGCGGGTTTACCGGGGAG. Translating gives CASSLYSSGFTGE. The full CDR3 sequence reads CASSLYSSGFTGELFF.

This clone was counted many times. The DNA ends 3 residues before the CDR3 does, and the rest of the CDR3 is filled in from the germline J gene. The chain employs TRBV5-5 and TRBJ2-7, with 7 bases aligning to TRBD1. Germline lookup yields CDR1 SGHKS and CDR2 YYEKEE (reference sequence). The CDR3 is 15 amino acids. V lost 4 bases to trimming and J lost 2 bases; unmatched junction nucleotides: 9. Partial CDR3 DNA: TGTGCCAGCAGCACCCGTCCGGGACAGACCTACGAG. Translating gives CASSTRPGQTYE. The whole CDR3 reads CASSTRPGQTYEQYF. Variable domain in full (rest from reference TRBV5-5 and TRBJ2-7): DAGVTQSPTHLIKTRGQQVTLRCSPISGHKSVSWYQQVLGQGPQFIFQYYEKEERGRGNFPDRFSARQFPNYSSELNVNALLLGDSALYLCASSTRPGQTYEQYFGPGTRLTVT.

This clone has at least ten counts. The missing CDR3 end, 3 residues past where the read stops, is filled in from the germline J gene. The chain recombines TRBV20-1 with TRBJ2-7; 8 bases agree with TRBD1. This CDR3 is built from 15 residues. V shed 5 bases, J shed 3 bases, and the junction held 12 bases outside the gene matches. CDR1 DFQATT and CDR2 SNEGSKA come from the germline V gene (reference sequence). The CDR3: CSAGGTGRVFYEQYF. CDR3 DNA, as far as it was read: TGCAGTGCTGGGGGGACAGGCCGGGTTTTCTACGAG.

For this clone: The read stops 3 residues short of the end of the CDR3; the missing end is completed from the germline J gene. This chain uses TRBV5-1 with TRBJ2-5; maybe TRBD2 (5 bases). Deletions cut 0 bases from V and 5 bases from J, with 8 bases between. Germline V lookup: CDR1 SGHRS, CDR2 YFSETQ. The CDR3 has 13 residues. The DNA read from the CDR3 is TGCGCCAGCAGCTTGGACCAGCGGGAGACC. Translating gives CASSLDQRET. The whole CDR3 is CASSLDQRETQYF.

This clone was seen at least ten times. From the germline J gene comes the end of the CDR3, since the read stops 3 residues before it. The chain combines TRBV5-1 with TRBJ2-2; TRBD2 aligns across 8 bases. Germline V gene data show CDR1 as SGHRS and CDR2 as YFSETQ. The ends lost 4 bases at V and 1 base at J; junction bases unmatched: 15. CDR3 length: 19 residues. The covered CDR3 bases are TGCGCCAGCAGCGTCGGATGGGTGCGGGAGGTGCGGAACACCGGGGAG. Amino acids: CASSVGWVREVRNTGE. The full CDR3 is CASSVGWVREVRNTGELFF.

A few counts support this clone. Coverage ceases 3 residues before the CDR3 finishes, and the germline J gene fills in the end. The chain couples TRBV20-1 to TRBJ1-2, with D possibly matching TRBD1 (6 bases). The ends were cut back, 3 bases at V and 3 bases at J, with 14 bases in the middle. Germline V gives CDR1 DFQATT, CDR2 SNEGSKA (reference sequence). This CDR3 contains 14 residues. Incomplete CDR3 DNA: TGCAGTGCTAGGCAAAGGGACAAATACTATGGC. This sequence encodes CSARQRDKYYG. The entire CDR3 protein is CSARQRDKYYGYTF.

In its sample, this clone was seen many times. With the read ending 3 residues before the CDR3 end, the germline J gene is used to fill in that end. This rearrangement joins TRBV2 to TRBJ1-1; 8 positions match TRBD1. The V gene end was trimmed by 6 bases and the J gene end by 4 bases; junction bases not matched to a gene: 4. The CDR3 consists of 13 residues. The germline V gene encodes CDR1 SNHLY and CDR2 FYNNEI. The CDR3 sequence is CASRPTGGTEAFF. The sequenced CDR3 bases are TGTGCCAGCAGACCCACAGGGGGCACTGAA.

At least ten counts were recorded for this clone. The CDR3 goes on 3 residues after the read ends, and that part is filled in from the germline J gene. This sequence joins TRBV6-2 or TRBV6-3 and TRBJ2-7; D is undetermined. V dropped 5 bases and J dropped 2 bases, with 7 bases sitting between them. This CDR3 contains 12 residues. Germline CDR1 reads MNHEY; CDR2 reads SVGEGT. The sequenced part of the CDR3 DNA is TGTGCCAGCAGTCACATTCCCTACGAG. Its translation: CASSHIPYE. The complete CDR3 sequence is CASSHIPYEQYF.